This TCR beta chain was documented in a study of PD-1 blockade in classical Hodgkin lymphoma. Each patient's relapse followed autologous stem cell transplantation, and brentuximab vedotin exposure varied. The best responses consisted of complete response, partial response or progressive disease. Assay: immunoSEQ multiplex PCR; the TCRdb copy retains only in-frame clones and omits some. The table lists about 110,000 clones, 89% of them singletons, with 20% in the top ten. Per germline, CDR1 SNHLY and CDR2 FYNNEI. Germline trimming cut 6 bases from V and 5 bases from J; bases unmatched to any gene: 7. The CDR3 runs to 14 residues.

The TCR sequence derives from a human donor with classical Hodgkin lymphoma. The sequences come from peripheral blood mononuclear cells (PBMCs), collected before the second cycle of nivolumab. The V gene is TRBV2, the J gene TRBJ1-5; the match to TRBD1 covers 7 bases. The DNA for the CDR3 is TGTGCCAGCAGCGCGACAGGGAGGGATCAGCCCCAGCATTTT. It is translated as CASSATGRDQPQHF. The full variable domain, in which reference TRBV2 and TRBJ1-5 provide the parts outside the CDR3, is EPEVTQTPSHQVTQMGQEVILRCVPISNHLYFYWYRQILGQKVEFLVSFYNNEISEKSEIFDDQFSVERPDGSNFTLKIRSTKLEDSAMYFCASSATGRDQPQHFGDGTRLSIL.